The table lists the clone carrying this TCR beta chain with a few counts. Its specificity is not known. The source of the sample is a study of cytomegalovirus exposure and HLA in healthy donors. Findings and caveats of the study: An analysis that was carried out later associated some 17,000 TCR beta sequences with HLA alleles at 0.05 false discovery rate. It was assumed in the presence/absence analyses that sequencing depth was roughly uniform across donors.

The CDR3 loop spans 17 amino acids. Germline V gene sequence: CDR1 SGHRS, CDR2 YFSETQ. With 2 bases clipped from V and 5 bases from J, the junction kept 16 bases outside the gene matches. Primers: 60 Vbeta forward and 13 Jbeta reverse. The repertoire was sequenced with immunoSEQ multiplex PCR; TCRdb's copy has only in-frame clones and lacks some. The data show 50,000 to 65,000 clones, with about 77% seen just once and roughly 5.7% held by the top ten. The material sequenced was PBMCs. This receptor was obtained from a woman aged 30 to 39 in good health and CMV-seronegative. The chain carries TRBV5-1 and TRBJ2-7, with 7 bases identical to TRBD2. CDR3 sequence (DNA): TGCGCCAGCAGCTTATCTCCTGGTGGGGGGGAAGGGAACGAGCAGTACTTC. Amino acids: CASSLSPGGGEGNEQYF.